This paragraph covers one TCR beta chain sequence. This record belongs to a study of shared clonotypes between healthy human individuals. Looking at the study overall: CD4 naive and CD4 memory each took three plates per donor, while CD8 naive took two and CD8 memory one.

Clones were sequenced by immunoSEQ multiplex PCR, and TCRdb holds only the in-frame ones, with some missing. The data show approximately 2.5 million clones, 93% seen once. The CDR3 sequence is 12 residues long. Germline values: CDR1 SEHNR, CDR2 FQNEAQ (reference sequence). V gave up 1 base and J gave up 7 bases, with 8 bases separating them. This receptor was taken from a man between 18 and 35 years old in good health. Some clones in this sample may be carry-over from other donors' samples. The sample was naive CD4+ T cells from PBMCs. Documented subset: CD45RA+ positively selected. The chain recombines TRBV7-9 with TRBJ2-7; D not resolved. CDR3 coding DNA: TGTGCCAGCAGCTTAGAAGGGTGGGAGCAGTACTTC. Amino acids: CASSLEGWEQYF.